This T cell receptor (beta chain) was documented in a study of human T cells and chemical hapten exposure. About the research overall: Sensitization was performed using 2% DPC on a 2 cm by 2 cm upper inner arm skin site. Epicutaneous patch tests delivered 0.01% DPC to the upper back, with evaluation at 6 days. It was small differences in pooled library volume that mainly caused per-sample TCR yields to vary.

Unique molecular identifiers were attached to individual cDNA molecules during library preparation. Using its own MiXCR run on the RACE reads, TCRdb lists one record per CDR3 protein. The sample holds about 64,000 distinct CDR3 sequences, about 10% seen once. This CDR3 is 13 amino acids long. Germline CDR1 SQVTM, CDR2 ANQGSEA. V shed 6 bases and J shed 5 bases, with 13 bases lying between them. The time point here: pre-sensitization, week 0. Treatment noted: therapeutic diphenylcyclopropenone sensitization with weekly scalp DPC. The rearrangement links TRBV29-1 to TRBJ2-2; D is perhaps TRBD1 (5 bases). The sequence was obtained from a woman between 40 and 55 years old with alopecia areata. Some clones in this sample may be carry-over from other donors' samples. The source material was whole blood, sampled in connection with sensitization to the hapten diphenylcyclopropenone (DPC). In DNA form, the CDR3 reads TGCAGCGTGGGTGGGGCGTGGACCGGGGAGCTGTTTTTT. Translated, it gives CSVGGAWTGELFF.